This T cell receptor (beta chain) was recovered during a study of regulatory T cells in long-lasting Graves disease. Details on this clonotype: What it recognizes is unknown.

CDR1 and CDR2 (germline): LGHDT, YNNKEL (reference sequence). Trimming removed 0 bases at V and 8 bases at J, with 10 bases between. There are 13 residues in the CDR3. General observations from the study: Sharing of public clonotypes was greater in persistent patients (about 3,000) than in new patients (roughly 1,000). It was in persistent disease that TRBV28, TRBJ1-2 and TRBJ2-5 were favored.

Time point given: persistent/refractory GD, antithyroid drugs over 5 years with positive TRAb. Construction of the TCR library relied on RNA isolated from PBMCs. The TCR beta library used iRepertoire HTBI primers with Arm-PCR amplification of CDR3. Authors' processing steps: The samples yielded 62 TRBV and around 13 TRBJ segments. Each CDR3 protein gets one entry after TCRdb re-called the multiplex PCR reads with MiXCR. TCRdb's processing, not the study's, gives the V and J calls here. The sample yields about 460,000 distinct CDR3 sequences, under 25% seen once. The receptor was isolated from a female donor with Graves disease. The V and J genes are TRBV3-1 and TRBJ1-2; no clear D. Sequencing was performed on peripheral blood mononuclear cells (PBMCs), taken when the disease was refractory, from a patient treated with antithyroid drugs. The CDR3 reads CASSQDTDAGYTF. Here the CDR3 DNA reads TGTGCCAGCAGCCAAGATACGGACGCCGGCTACACCTTC.